This T cell receptor (beta chain) is drawn from a study of blood T cell repertoires in COVID-19. About the study: Researchers got acute and convalescent COVID-19 samples from the United States, Italy and Spain. In each case, the material was cDNA or gDNA derived from T cells, B-cell-depleted T cells, or PBMCs.

CDR3 length equals 14 residues. Trimming left V 0 bases short and J 2 bases short, with 3 bases between. The germline V gene encodes CDR1 KGHDR and CDR2 SFDVKD. Study processing details: Scientists estimated how many nucleated cells there were by amplifying reference gene primers. Some clones are missing from TCRdb's copy, which holds only in-frame ones; the method was immunoSEQ multiplex PCR. That table furnishes V, J and clone size, whereas the DNA furnished D and trimming. The repertoire holds some 460,000 clones, with about 89% as singletons. The sample comprised peripheral blood. This receptor was taken from a woman aged 30 to 39 with acute or convalescent COVID-19. The chain has TRBV24-1 and TRBJ2-2; D unclear. This CDR3 reads CATSDLHNTGELFF. The CDR3 DNA sequence: TGTGCCACCAGTGATTTGCATAACACCGGGGAGCTGTTTTTT.